Listed here is a single T cell receptor (beta chain). Per the germline V gene, CDR1 is WNHNN and CDR2 is SYGVQD (reference sequence). The CDR3 covers 15 residues. Between the trimmed V and J ends, which lost 6 bases and 1 base, there was a span of 15 bases. The time point here: persistent/refractory GD, antithyroid drugs over 5 years with positive TRAb. TCR sequences were obtained from RNA taken from PBMCs. This sample was taken from a study of regulatory T cells in long-lasting Graves disease. CDR3 regions were amplified by Arm-PCR using iRepertoire HTBI primers to build TCR beta libraries. TCRdb analysed the multiplex PCR reads with MiXCR anew, one entry per CDR3 protein. The sample yields a few hundred thousand distinct CDR3 sequences, approximately 25% seen once.

The material was peripheral blood mononuclear cells (PBMCs), obtained when the disease was refractory, from a patient treated with antithyroid drugs. The chain has TRBV10-1 and TRBJ1-1; no reliable D call. The sequence was collected from a woman aged 40 to 50 with Graves disease. The CDR3: CASSDRRVPNTEAFF. CDR3 DNA sequence: TGCGCCAGCAGCGATCGACGGGTACCGAACACTGAAGCTTTCTTT.